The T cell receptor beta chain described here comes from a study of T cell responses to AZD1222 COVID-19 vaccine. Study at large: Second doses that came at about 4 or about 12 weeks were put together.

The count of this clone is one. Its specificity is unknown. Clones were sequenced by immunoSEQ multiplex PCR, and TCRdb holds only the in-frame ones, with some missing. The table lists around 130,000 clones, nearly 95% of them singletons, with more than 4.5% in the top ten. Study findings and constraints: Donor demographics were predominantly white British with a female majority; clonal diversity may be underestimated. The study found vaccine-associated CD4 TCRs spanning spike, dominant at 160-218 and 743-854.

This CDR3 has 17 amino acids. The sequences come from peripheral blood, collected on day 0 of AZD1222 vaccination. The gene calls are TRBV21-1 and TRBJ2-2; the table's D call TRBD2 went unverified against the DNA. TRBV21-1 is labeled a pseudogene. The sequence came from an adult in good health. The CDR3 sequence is CASSPAGGLANTGELFF. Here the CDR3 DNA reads TGTGCCAGCAGCCCAGCGGGGGGCCTGGCGAACACCGGGGAGCTGTTTTTT.